These T cell receptor beta chains were read from a single sample in a study of blood T cells in healthy people across ages. TCRdb passed the 5' RACE reads through MiXCR, listing each CDR3 protein once. The sample holds roughly 1,500,000 distinct CDR3 sequences, roughly 40% seen once. Specimen: blood. The receptors come from a woman aged 18 to 35 in good health. CDR3s include the opening cysteine and the closing phenylalanine or tryptophan. A D gene is named only where the DNA matches it firmly. For some rows the clone size is stated as once, few or many, or as a class when expanded; others skip it.

D	V	size	J	DNA	CDR3
NA	TRBV3-1	many	TRBJ2-7	TGTGCCAGCAGCCAAGCCCACGAGCAGTACTTC	CASSQAHEQYF
NA	TRBV4-1	NA	TRBJ2-1	TGCGCCGGCAGCCAAGATCCGGGGAATGAGCAGTTCTTC	CAGSQDPGNEQFF
NA	TRBV9	NA	TRBJ2-3	TGTGCCAGCAGCGTAAGCCGCTTCACCGCTTCACCAGATACGCAGTATTTT	CASSVSRFTASPDTQYF
TRBD2	TRBV20-1	NA	TRBJ2-1	TGCAGTGCTAGAGGTCCGTTCAGGCTAGCGGGGGGGAATGAGCAGTTCTTC	CSARGPFRLAGGNEQFF
TRBD2	TRBV2	once	TRBJ2-1	TGTGCCAGCAGCGAAGCGGGAGTAGGGTCCTACAATGAGCAGTTCTTC	CASSEAGVGSYNEQFF
NA	TRBV29-1	NA	TRBJ1-1	TGCAGCGTCGACGGGATACAGCCGAACACTGAAGCTTTCTTT	CSVDGIQPNTEAFF
NA	TRBV29-1	NA	TRBJ2-1	TGCAGTATCTTGGGTTGGGGCTTGGGGTACAATGAGCAGTTCTTC	CSILGWGLGYNEQFF
TRBD2	TRBV30	few	TRBJ2-1	TGTGCCTGGAGTCACCCTAGCGGGCTTCTCTACAATGAGCAGTTCTTC	CAWSHPSGLLYNEQFF
NA	TRBV7-2	NA	TRBJ2-5	TGTGCCAGCAGCTTAGAACCTAGTTATGAGACCCAGTACTTC	CASSLEPSYETQYF
TRBD1	TRBV29-1	once	TRBJ1-1	TGCAGCGGCGAAAGGGACAGGGGGCAGGAAGCTTTCTTT	CSGERDRGQEAFF
TRBD1	TRBV2	many	TRBJ2-1	TGTGCCAGCAGCGCTTATGTGACAGGGAATGAGCAGTTCTTC	CASSAYVTGNEQFF
NA	TRBV27	NA	TRBJ1-6	TGTGCCAGCAGTTTATTGGGTGAGGGTAATTCACCCCTCCACTTT	CASSLLGEGNSPLHF
TRBD1	TRBV7-2	NA	TRBJ1-2	TGTGCCAGCAGCACACGGACAGGGGGCACCTATGGCTACACCTTC	CASSTRTGGTYGYTF
NA	TRBV25-1	once	TRBJ2-1	TGTGCCAGCAGTCCACGACAGGACCCCACGCGAGGTTCCTACAATGAGCAGTTCTTC	CASSPRQDPTRGSYNEQFF
NA	TRBV27	NA	TRBJ1-1	TGTGCCAGCAGTCGAAGCTGGACAGTTTTTGGGGTCCTTAACACTGAAGCTTTCTTT	CASSRSWTVFGVLNTEAFF
NA	TRBV15	NA	TRBJ1-2	TGTGCCACCAGCAGAGGGTCGGGTGGCTACACCTTC	CATSRGSGGYTF
NA	TRBV7-6	few	TRBJ2-1	TGTGCCAGCAGCTTAGAGATATACAATGAGCAGTTCTTC	CASSLEIYNEQFF
NA	TRBV10-3	once	TRBJ1-4	TGTGCCATCAGTGGTCACAGCAATGAAAAACTGTTTTTT	CAISGHSNEKLFF
NA	TRBV2	NA	TRBJ1-1	TGTGCGCTGTCCGGACACCAGAACACTGAAGCTTTCTTT	CALSGHQNTEAFF
TRBD2	TRBV28	NA	TRBJ2-3	TGTGCCAGCAGCCCACTTTTGGGCAGCGGGAGTAACACAGATACGCAGTATTTT	CASSPLLGSGSNTDTQYF
TRBD1	TRBV12-3/TRBV12-4	few	TRBJ1-1	TGTGCCAGCAGCAAAGGACAGGGAGCCATGAACACTGAAGCTTTCTTT	CASSKGQGAMNTEAFF
TRBD2	TRBV27	few	TRBJ2-1	TGTGCCAGCAGGACGGGACTAGCAACTTACAATGAGCAGTTCTTC	CASRTGLATYNEQFF
NA	TRBV21-1	few	TRBJ2-7	TGTGCCAGCAGCACATCCCTACTTGACAGGCGGTCCTTTGGGGAGCAGTACTTC	CASSTSLLDRRSFGEQYF
NA	TRBV7-9	NA	TRBJ2-4	TGTGCCAGCAGCTCTAGGATGTACGGGCAGTACTTC	CASSSRMYGQYF
NA	TRBV2	NA	TRBJ1-2	TGTGCCAGCACCGACCGCAACTATGGCTACACCTTC	CASTDRNYGYTF
NA	TRBV28	NA	TRBJ2-3	TGTGCCAGCACCGACTCCCGGGCCCCCGGAGATACGCAGTATTTT	CASTDSRAPGDTQYF
NA	TRBV7-9	NA	TRBJ2-5	TGTGCCAGCAGCTTAGGAGTGGAGCAGCTCGGAGAGCAGTACTTC	CASSLGVEQLGEQYF
TRBD2	TRBV20-1	NA	TRBJ2-5	TGCAGTGCTGATCTCGTTAGTAGCGGGAGAACTGAGACCCAGTACTTC	CSADLVSSGRTETQYF
NA	TRBV20-1	NA	TRBJ2-3	TGCAGTGCTAGAAGCACAGGGAGGTCGAGCACAGATACGCAGTATTTT	CSARSTGRSSTDTQYF
NA	TRBV12-5	NA	TRBJ2-2	TGTGCTAGTGGTTTGGTACTGATGACAGCCAATCTCACCGGGGAGCTGTTTTTT	CASGLVLMTANLTGELFF
NA	TRBV7-8	few	TRBJ2-7	TGTGCCAGCAGCTTTAACAATGAGCAGTACTTC	CASSFNNEQYF
NA	TRBV27	NA	TRBJ2-4	TGTGCCAGCAGTGACATGGTCTCCCCTGAGCAGTACTTC	CASSDMVSPEQYF
NA	TRBV27	NA	TRBJ2-5	TGTGCCAGCAGTTTTGGGAGTGTAGAGACCCAGTACTTC	CASSFGSVETQYF
TRBD1	TRBV5-1	NA	TRBJ2-5	TGCGCCAGCAGCGAACAGGGGGCGAAAGGGTTAGAGACCCAGTACTTC	CASSEQGAKGLETQYF
TRBD1	TRBV5-1	NA	TRBJ1-2	TGCGCCAGCAGCTCCGGGACAGGGATATTATCTAACTATGGCTACACCTTC	CASSSGTGILSNYGYTF
NA	TRBV5-6	NA	TRBJ2-7	TGTGCCAGCAGCTACAAATCAGGGGTCTACGAGCAGTACTTC	CASSYKSGVYEQYF
TRBD2	TRBV6-5	few	TRBJ2-7	TGTGCCAGCACCGCGACTAGCGGCTCCTACGAGCAGTACTTC	CASTATSGSYEQYF
NA	TRBV6-5	NA	TRBJ1-4	TGTGCCAGCAGTTACACAGTGTCCGCTGAAAAACTGTTTTTT	CASSYTVSAEKLFF
TRBD2	TRBV10-2	NA	TRBJ2-1	TGCGCCAGCAGGGTAGCGGGGGGCCTCCACAATGAGCAGTTCTTC	CASRVAGGLHNEQFF
NA	TRBV20-1	NA	TRBJ2-7	TGCAGTACTAGAGACCCCAACTACAATGAGCAGTACTTC	CSTRDPNYNEQYF
NA	TRBV7-2	few	TRBJ2-1	TGTGCCAGCAGCTTAGATGCAGGCACCAGGAATGAGCAGTTCTTC	CASSLDAGTRNEQFF
NA	TRBV30	NA	TRBJ1-2	TGTGCCTGGAGTGTAAGGCAGGCCTCTGACTACACCTTC	CAWSVRQASDYTF